The sequence of this T cell receptor (beta chain) was determined in a study of blood T cells in healthy people across ages. This CDR3 spans 15 amino acids. CDR1 and CDR2 from the germline V gene are SGHTA and FQGTGA. J gave up 7 bases and V 5 bases, and 9 bases lay outside the gene matches. Through a sample-barcoded 5' primer and a J-beta primer mix, a second PCR was run for roughly 6 to 12 cycles. MiXCR, run by TCRdb on the 5' RACE reads, gives a single entry per CDR3 protein. There are around 1.5 million distinct CDR3 sequences in the sample; 42% occur only once, and less than 8% lies in the top ten. The study, taken as a whole, reports: Comparison with aged donors showed that long-lived donors had more naive CD4+ cells and higher diversity.

Ten or more counts support this clonotype. Its target is not known. This chain connects TRBV7-3 to TRBJ2-1; 9 bases fit TRBD2. The receptor's source is a woman under 30 in good health. Sequences were obtained from blood. CDR3 nucleotide sequence: TGTGCCAGCAGCCCAACTCCGGGACTAGCAAATGAGCAGTTCTTC. Its translation is CASSPTPGLANEQFF.